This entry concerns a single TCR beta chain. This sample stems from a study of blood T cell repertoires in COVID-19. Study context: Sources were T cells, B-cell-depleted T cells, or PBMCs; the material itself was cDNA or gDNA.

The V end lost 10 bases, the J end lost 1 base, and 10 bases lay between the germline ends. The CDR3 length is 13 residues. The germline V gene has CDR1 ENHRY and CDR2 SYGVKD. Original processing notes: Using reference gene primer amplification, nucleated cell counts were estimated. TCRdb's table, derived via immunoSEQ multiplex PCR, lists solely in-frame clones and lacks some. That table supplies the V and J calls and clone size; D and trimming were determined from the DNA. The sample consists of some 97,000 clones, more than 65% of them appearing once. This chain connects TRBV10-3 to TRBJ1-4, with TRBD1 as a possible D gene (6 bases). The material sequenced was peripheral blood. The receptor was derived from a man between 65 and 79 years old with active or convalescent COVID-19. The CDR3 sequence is CATRGVTNEKLFF. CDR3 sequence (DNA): TGTGCCACCAGGGGAGTAACTAATGAAAAACTGTTTTTT.